A selection of T cell receptor beta chains follows, all from one sample in a study of T cell responses to AZD1222 COVID-19 vaccine. Assay: immunoSEQ multiplex PCR; the TCRdb copy retains only in-frame clones and omits some. The sample includes 50,000 to 75,000 clones, about 70% of them seen just once. The material was peripheral blood, obtained on day 0 of AZD1222 vaccination. These receptors originate from an adult in good health. Each CDR3 is given with its conserved first and last residue. D genes are given only for firm matches. Clone size is given for some rows only: seen once, a few or many times, or a class if the clone is expanded.

>TRBV6-6|-|-|TRBJ1-5
CASSLTHYSNQPQHF
TGTGCCAGCAGCTTAACACATTATAGCAATCAGCCCCAGCATTTT
>TRBV6-6|-|-|TRBJ2-1
CATPQESYNEQFF
TGTGCCACTCCACAGGAGTCCTACAATGAGCAGTTCTTC
>TRBV4-1|TRBD1|-|TRBJ2-3
CASSQDGAGGVADTQYF
TGCGCCAGCAGCCAAGATGGGGCAGGGGGCGTCGCAGATACGCAGTATTTT
>TRBV10-3|-|-|TRBJ2-7
CAISDGQGSEQYF
TGTGCCATCAGTGATGGTCAGGGAAGCGAGCAGTACTTC
>TRBV6-1|-|-|TRBJ2-1
CASSEKWGNEQFF
TGTGCCAGCAGTGAAAAGTGGGGAAATGAGCAGTTCTTC
>TRBV29-1|-|-|TRBJ1-2
CSVARDENYGYTF
TGCAGCGTTGCACGGGACGAAAACTATGGCTACACCTTC
>TRBV7-2|-|-|TRBJ2-2
CASSLGTPNTGELFF
TGTGCCAGCAGCTTAGGGACACCGAACACCGGGGAGCTGTTTTTT
>TRBV14|-|-|TRBJ1-1
CASAGLYTEAFF
TGTGCCAGCGCCGGCTTGTACACTGAAGCTTTCTTT
>TRBV29-1|TRBD1|few|TRBJ1-1
CSVSGQLNTEAFF
TGCAGCGTTTCGGGACAGTTGAACACTGAAGCTTTCTTT
>TRBV4-3|-|-|TRBJ1-2
CASSQGPERGYYGYTF
TGCGCCAGCAGCCAAGGCCCGGAACGAGGGTACTATGGCTACACCTTC
>TRBV7-2|TRBD1|-|TRBJ1-2
CASSIYGTANSGYTF
TGTGCCAGCAGCATCTATGGGACAGCCAATTCCGGCTACACCTTC
>TRBV14|TRBD1|-|TRBJ1-2
CASSHGTGAGYGYTF
TGTGCCAGCAGCCATGGGACAGGGGCCGGTTATGGCTACACCTTC
>TRBV10-3|TRBD1|-|TRBJ1-3
CAIRQGESSGNTIYF
TGTGCCATCAGACAGGGGGAAAGCTCTGGAAACACCATATATTTT
>TRBV27|-|-|TRBJ2-1
CASSLSAGERSNEQFF
TGTGCCAGCAGTTTATCGGCAGGGGAGAGGTCCAATGAGCAGTTCTTC
>TRBV5-8|TRBD2|-|TRBJ2-1
CASSLGLAGGTFEQFF
TGTGCCAGCAGCCTCGGACTAGCGGGGGGAACCTTTGAGCAGTTCTTC
>TRBV6-5|-|-|TRBJ2-7
CASSYEDEQYF
TGTGCCAGCAGTTACGAGGACGAGCAGTACTTC
>TRBV6-2/TRBV6-3|TRBD1|-|TRBJ1-4
CASSYSSGTAVSKLFF
TGTGCCAGCAGTTACTCATCCGGGACAGCGGTTAGCAAACTGTTTTTT
>TRBV5-1|-|-|TRBJ1-6
CASSLSNSPLHF
TGCGCCAGCAGCTTGTCTAACTCACCCCTCCACTTT
>TRBV5-8|-|few|TRBJ1-1
CASSFWGGMNTEAFF
TGTGCCAGCAGCTTCTGGGGGGGTATGAACACTGAAGCTTTCTTT
>TRBV7-8|-|-|TRBJ1-2
CASSLVQTSYGYTF
TGTGCCAGCAGCTTGGTGCAGACATCGTATGGCTACACCTTC
>TRBV19|-|-|TRBJ1-5
CASSMGGNQPQHF
TGTGCCAGTAGTATGGGGGGCAATCAGCCCCAGCATTTT
>TRBV7-2|TRBD1|-|TRBJ2-7
CASSLEGTGVYEQYF
TGTGCCAGCAGCTTAGAGGGGACAGGGGTCTACGAGCAGTACTTC
>TRBV6-6|-|-|TRBJ1-1
CASSYSPGAVAFF
TGTGCCAGCAGTTACAGCCCGGGGGCGGTTGCTTTCTTT
>TRBV4-3|-|-|TRBJ1-2
CASSQDVQAHYGYTF
TGCGCCAGCAGCCAAGACGTTCAGGCACACTATGGCTACACCTTC
>TRBV4-3|-|few|TRBJ1-5
CASSLGLISNQPQHF
TGCGCCAGCAGCTTAGGACTGATTAGCAATCAGCCCCAGCATTTT
>TRBV11-2|-|-|TRBJ1-4
CASSPLLGGGEKLFF
TGTGCCAGCAGCCCCCTCCTCGGTGGGGGAGAAAAACTGTTTTTT
>TRBV6-6|-|-|TRBJ2-5
CASSSGPGAGETQYF
TGTGCCAGCAGTAGCGGTCCGGGGGCTGGGGAGACCCAGTACTTC
>TRBV7-7|TRBD2|-|TRBJ2-1
CASSLDGGANNEQFF
TGTGCCAGCAGCTTAGACGGGGGGGCTAACAATGAGCAGTTCTTC
>TRBV6-2/TRBV6-3|-|-|TRBJ2-7
CASSSQGYEQYF
TGTGCCAGCAGTTCACAGGGATACGAGCAGTACTTC
>TRBV7-9|-|-|TRBJ1-2
CASSLGGGPNYGYTF
TGTGCCAGCAGCTTAGGCGGGGGACCTAACTATGGCTACACCTTC